The source of this TCR beta chain is a study of breast tumors, draining lymph nodes, adjacent tissues. Breast cancer patients provided tissue from their axillary draining lymph nodes. The V gene's germline CDR1 is MNHEY and CDR2 SVGEGT. The V end lost 5 bases, the J end lost 5 bases, and 16 bases lay between the germline ends. The CDR3 has 14 amino acids. Study findings and constraints: Tumors had less TCR diversity than lymph nodes, more than nontumor tissue. The data were judged consistent with most tumor T cells coming from lymph node and expanding in tumor.

TCRdb itself ran the multiplex PCR reads through MiXCR, one entry per CDR3 protein. Of 200,000 to 250,000 distinct CDR3 sequences listed, about a third were seen once; the top ten hold approximately 1.4%. In this sample, this clonotype turned up many times. Its target is not known. This clonotype was obtained from a female donor with breast cancer. Some clones in this sample may be carry-over from other donors' samples. V and J are TRBV6-2 or TRBV6-3 and TRBJ2-7; a possible D gene is TRBD1 (6 bases). Input material: axillary lymph node tissue. CDR3 bases: TGTGCCAGCAGTAAGGACAGATCGACGCACGAGCAGTACTTC. Residues: CASSKDRSTHEQYF.